This T cell receptor (beta chain) was profiled in a study of siplizumab effects on memory and regulatory T cells. Overall study: With siplizumab at 0.8 to 1 ug/mL or without drug, mixed lymphocyte reactions were set up in pairs.

Assay used: immunoSEQ multiplex PCR; TCRdb lists only in-frame clones, some missing. Among nearly 20,000 clones listed, about 45% were seen once. Coculturing at 37°C lasted under 7 days for the mixed lymphocyte reaction cells. V lost 6 bases and J lost 4, with 12 bases in between. The CDR3 consists of 13 residues. Germline CDR1 and CDR2: SGHNT and YENEEA. Overall study results and limits: A small minority of alloreactive clones were mapped to unstimulated subsets. Memory T cells appeared less diverse than naive cells, which seemed to contribute substantially to alloresponse. Sequences that were alloreactive and traceable to unstimulated CD4+ memory cells were significantly reduced by siplizumab.

As concerns this clone: Its matching antigen is unknown.

Sequences were obtained from CFSE-low (dividing) CD4+ T cells sorted from an allogeneic mixed lymphocyte reaction. The chain employs TRBV11-3 and TRBJ1-1; D is uncertain. This clonotype was sampled from a human donor in good health; the cells came from an allogeneic mixed lymphocyte reaction. Some clones in this sample may be carry-over from other donors' samples. This CDR3 reads CASRHSLGTEAFF. CDR3 nucleotide sequence: TGTGCCAGCAGACACAGCCTGGGCACTGAAGCTTTCTTT. The full variable domain, completed using reference TRBV11-3 and TRBJ1-1, is EAGVVQSPRYKIIEKKQPVAFWCNPISGHNTLYWYLQNLGQGPELLIRYENEEAVDDSQLPKDRFSAERLKGVDSTLKIQPAELGDSAVYLCASRHSLGTEAFFGQGTRLTVV.